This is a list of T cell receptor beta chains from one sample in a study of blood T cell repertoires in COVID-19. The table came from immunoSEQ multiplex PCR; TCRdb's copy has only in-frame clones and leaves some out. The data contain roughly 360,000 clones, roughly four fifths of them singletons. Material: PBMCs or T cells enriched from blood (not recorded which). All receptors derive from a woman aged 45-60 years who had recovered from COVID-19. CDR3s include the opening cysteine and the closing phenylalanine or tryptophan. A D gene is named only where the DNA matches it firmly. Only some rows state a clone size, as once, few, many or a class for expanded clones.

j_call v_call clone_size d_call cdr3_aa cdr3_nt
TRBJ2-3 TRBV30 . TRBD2 CATTGTSGTDTQYF TGTGCTACAACCGGGACTAGCGGCACAGATACGCAGTATTTT
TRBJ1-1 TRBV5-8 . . CASSPTRNTEAFF TGTGCCAGCAGCCCGACAAGGAACACTGAAGCTTTCTTT
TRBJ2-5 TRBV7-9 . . CASSSSRNFLGPETQYF TGTGCCAGCAGCTCAAGTCGGAACTTCCTGGGGCCAGAGACCCAGTACTTC
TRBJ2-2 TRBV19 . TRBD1 CASSIFGTANTGELFF TGTGCCAGTAGTATCTTTGGGACAGCGAACACCGGGGAGCTGTTTTTT
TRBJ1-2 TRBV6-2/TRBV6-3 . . CASSLLRGYGYTF TGTGCCAGCAGTTTGCTAAGGGGCTATGGCTACACCTTC
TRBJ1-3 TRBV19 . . CASSTTRGSGNTIYF TGTGCCAGTAGTACCACAAGGGGCTCTGGAAACACCATATATTTT
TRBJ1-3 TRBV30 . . CAWRGEAYSGNTIYF TGTGCCTGGAGGGGAGAGGCCTACTCTGGAAACACCATATATTTT
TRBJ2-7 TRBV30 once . CAWSVLGQGLYEQYF TGTGCCTGGAGTGTACTTGGGCAGGGGCTCTACGAGCAGTACTTC
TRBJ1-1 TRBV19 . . CASRTRHDTEAFF TGTGCCAGTAGAACCCGACATGACACTGAAGCTTTCTTT
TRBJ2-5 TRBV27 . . CASSLPGETQYF TGTGCCAGCAGTTTACCAGGGGAGACCCAGTACTTC
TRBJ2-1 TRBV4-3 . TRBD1 CASSQERTGVLNEQFF TGCGCCAGCAGCCAAGAACGGACAGGGGTCCTAAATGAGCAGTTCTTC
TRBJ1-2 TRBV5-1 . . CASSPVGAGFYGYTF TGCGCCAGCAGCCCTGTAGGGGCAGGGTTCTATGGCTACACCTTC
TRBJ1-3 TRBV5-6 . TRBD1 CASSYRGVLNTIYF TGTGCCAGCAGCTACAGGGGGGTCCTGAACACCATATATTTT
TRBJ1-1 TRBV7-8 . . CASSLEEPVWTEAFF TGTGCCAGCAGCTTAGAGGAGCCCGTCTGGACTGAAGCTTTCTTT
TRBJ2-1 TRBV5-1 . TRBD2 CASRTSGRVEQFF TGCGCCAGCCGGACTAGCGGGAGGGTTGAGCAGTTCTTC
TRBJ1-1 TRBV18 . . CASSPSRGGRMNTEAFF TGTGCCAGCTCACCCAGTCGGGGAGGACGGATGAACACTGAAGCTTTCTTT
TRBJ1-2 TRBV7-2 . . CASRGTWEGLYGYTF TGTGCCAGCAGAGGAACCTGGGAGGGGCTCTATGGCTACACCTTC
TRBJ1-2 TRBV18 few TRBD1 CASSPDRNYGYTF TGTGCCAGCTCACCGGACAGGAACTATGGCTACACCTTC
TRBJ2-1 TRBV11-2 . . CASSLEARDSYYNEQFF TGTGCCAGCAGCTTGGAGGCCCGGGACTCATACTACAATGAGCAGTTCTTC
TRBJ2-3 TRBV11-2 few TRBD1 CASSSYRDRGQQAQYF TGTGCCAGCAGCTCCTACAGGGACAGGGGTCAGCAAGCGCAGTATTTT
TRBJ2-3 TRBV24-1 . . CATSDGGSDTQYF TGTGCCACCAGCGACGGAGGGAGCGATACGCAGTATTTT
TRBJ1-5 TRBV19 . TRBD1 CASRRTGVGQPQHF TGTGCCAGTAGGAGGACAGGGGTTGGTCAGCCCCAGCATTTT
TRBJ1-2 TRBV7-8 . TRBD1 CASSLTTGSRYGYTF TGTGCCAGCAGCTTAACGACAGGGTCGCGCTATGGCTACACCTTC
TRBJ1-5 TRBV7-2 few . CASSLAHGSGFRNQPQHF TGTGCCAGCAGCTTAGCGCACGGGTCGGGGTTTCGCAATCAGCCCCAGCATTTT
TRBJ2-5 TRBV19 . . CASSTTGSGGVAYF TGTGCCAGTAGTACTACAGGGTCTGGTGGGGTGGCGTACTTC
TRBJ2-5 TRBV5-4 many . CASSGERLGTQYF TGTGCCAGCAGCGGAGAGAGACTGGGGACCCAGTACTTC